This TCR beta chain was sequenced during a study of T cell repertoires in cytomegalovirus infection. This clonotype was seen just once. The J segment lost 1 base and the V segment lost 1 base, leaving 3 bases of the junction unmatched. Germline CDR1 reads MGHRA; CDR2 reads YSYEKL. The CDR3 length is 15 residues. In TCRdb, the reads were re-called with MiXCR into one record per CDR3 protein. The profile shows fewer than 550,000 distinct CDR3 sequences, about 17% of them singletons. The TCR was taken from a human donor in good health (CMV status not recorded). Some clones in this sample may be carry-over from other donors' samples. Source material: CD8+ T cells from PBMCs. The rearrangement joins TRBV4-1 to TRBJ1-1; 7 nucleotides align to TRBD1. The CDR3 is CASSQGGDRNTEAFF. Here the CDR3 DNA reads TGCGCCAGCAGCCAAGGGGGGGACAGGAACACTGAAGCTTTCTTT.